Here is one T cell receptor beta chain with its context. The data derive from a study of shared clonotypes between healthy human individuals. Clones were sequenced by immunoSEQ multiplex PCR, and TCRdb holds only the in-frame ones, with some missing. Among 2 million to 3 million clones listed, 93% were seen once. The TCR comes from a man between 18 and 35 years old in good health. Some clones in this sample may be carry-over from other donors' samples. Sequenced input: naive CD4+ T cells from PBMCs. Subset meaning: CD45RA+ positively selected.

The CDR3, as DNA: TGCGCCAGCAGTGCACGGGGACCAGATACGCAGTATTTT. This translates into CASSARGPDTQYF. The V and J genes are TRBV10-1 and TRBJ2-3; possibly TRBD1 or TRBD2 for D (5 bases each). Trimming took 4 bases from V and 4 from J, leaving 9 bases between them. Per germline, CDR1 WNHNN and CDR2 SYGVQD (reference sequence). The CDR3 has 13 residues.